The entry that follows covers one T cell receptor (beta chain) sequence. The target antigen is unknown. Germline V gives CDR1 SGDLS, CDR2 YYNGEE. The CDR3 extends over 16 amino acids. The V and J ends lost 4 bases and 4 bases, in that order; junction bases with no gene match: 7. This sample stems from a study of T cells in pancreatic ductal adenocarcinoma. Surgery without prior neoadjuvant therapy was the treatment of the selected pancreatic ductal adenocarcinoma patients. Study-level findings and limits: Unique clonotypes were around 8-fold more numerous in blood than in tumor.

Here immunoSEQ multiplex PCR was the method, and the copy in TCRdb shows in-frame clones only, minus some. The sample records around 100,000 clones, around 96% being singletons. Sample: PBMCs. The receptor was isolated from a human donor with pancreatic ductal adenocarcinoma. The rearrangement joins TRBV9 to TRBJ2-3, with 12 bases aligning to TRBD2. The CDR3 DNA reads TGTGCCAGCAGCACACGACTAGCGGGAGATTCAGATACGCAGTATTTT. Translating it yields CASSTRLAGDSDTQYF. Looking up the rest from reference TRBV9 and TRBJ2-3 gives the full variable domain: DSGVTQTPKHLITATGQRVTLRCSPRSGDLSVYWYQQSLDQGLQFLIQYYNGEERAKGNILERFSAQQFPDLHSELNLSSLELGDSALYFCASSTRLAGDSDTQYFGPGTRLTVL.